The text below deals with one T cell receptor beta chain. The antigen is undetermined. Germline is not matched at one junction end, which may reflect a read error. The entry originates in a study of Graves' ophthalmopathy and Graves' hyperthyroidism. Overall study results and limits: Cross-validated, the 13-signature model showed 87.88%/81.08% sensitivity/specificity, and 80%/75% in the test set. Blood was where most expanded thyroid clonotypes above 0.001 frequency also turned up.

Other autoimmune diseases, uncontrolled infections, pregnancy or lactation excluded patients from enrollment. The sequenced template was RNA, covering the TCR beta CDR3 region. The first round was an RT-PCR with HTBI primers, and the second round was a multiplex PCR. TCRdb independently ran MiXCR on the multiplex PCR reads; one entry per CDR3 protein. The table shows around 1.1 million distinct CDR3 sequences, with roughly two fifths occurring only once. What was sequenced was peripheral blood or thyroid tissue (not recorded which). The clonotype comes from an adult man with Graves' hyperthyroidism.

The CDR3 region has the DNA TGCAGTGCTAGAAGAGAGGCCTTTAACTGTGGCTACACCTTC. This sequence encodes CSARREAFNCGYTF. J is TRBJ1-2 and V is TRBV20-1; D remains unclear. Germline V gene lookup returns CDR1 DFQATT and CDR2 SNEGSKA (reference sequence). The CDR3 is 14 amino acids.